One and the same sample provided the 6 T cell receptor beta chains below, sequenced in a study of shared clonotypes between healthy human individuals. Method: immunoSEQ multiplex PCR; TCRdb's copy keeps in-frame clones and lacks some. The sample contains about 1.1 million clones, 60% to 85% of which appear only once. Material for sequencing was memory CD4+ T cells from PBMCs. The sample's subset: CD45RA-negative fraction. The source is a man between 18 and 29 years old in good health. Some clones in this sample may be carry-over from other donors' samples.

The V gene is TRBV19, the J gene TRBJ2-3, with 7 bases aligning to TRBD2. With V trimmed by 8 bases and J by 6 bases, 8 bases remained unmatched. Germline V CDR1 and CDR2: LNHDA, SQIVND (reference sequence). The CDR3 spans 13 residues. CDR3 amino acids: CASGGEGRDTQYF. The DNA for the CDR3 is TGTGCCAGTGGGGGGGAGGGCCGCGATACGCAGTATTTT.

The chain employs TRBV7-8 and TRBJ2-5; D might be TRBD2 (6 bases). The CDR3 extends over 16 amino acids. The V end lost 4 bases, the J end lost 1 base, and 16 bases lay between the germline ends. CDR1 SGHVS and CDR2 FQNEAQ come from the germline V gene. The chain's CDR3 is CASSSRLVPRQETQYF. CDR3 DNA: TGTGCCAGCAGCTCCAGACTAGTGCCGCGCCAAGAGACCCAGTACTTC.

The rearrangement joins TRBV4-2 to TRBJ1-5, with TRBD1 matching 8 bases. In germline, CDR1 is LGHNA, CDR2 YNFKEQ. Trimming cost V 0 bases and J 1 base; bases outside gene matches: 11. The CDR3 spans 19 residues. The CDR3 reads CASSQDGTGGGSSNQPQHF. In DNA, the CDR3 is TGTGCCAGCAGCCAAGATGGGACAGGCGGGGGGAGCAGCAATCAGCCCCAGCATTTT.

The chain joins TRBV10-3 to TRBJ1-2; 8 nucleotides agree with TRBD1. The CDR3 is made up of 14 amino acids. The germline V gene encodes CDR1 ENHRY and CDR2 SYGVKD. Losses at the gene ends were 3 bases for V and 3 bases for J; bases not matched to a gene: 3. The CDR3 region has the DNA TGTGCCATCAGTGACAGGGGGCCGGACTATGGCTACACCTTC. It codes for CAISDRGPDYGYTF.

The CDR3 loop reads CASSLGAQFNEQFF. The CDR3 DNA reads TGTGCCAGCAGTTTAGGTGCCCAATTCAATGAGCAGTTCTTC. The chain links TRBV6-6 to TRBJ2-1; D gene uncertain. V was trimmed by 4 bases and J by 6 bases, leaving 13 bases between them. The germline CDR1 and CDR2 sequences are MNHNY and SVGAGI (reference sequence). The CDR3 length is 14 residues.

CDR3 region: CATSRDRGPGNTIYF. CDR3 in DNA: TGTGCCACCTCCCGGGACAGGGGGCCTGGAAACACCATATATTTT. The V gene is TRBV10-3, the J gene TRBJ1-3; 12 bases are a match to TRBD1. The ends lost 10 bases at V and 2 bases at J; junction bases unmatched: 6. The V gene's germline CDR1 is ENHRY and CDR2 SYGVKD. CDR3 length: 15 amino acids.